These 7 T cell receptor beta chains were sequenced from one sample in a study of human thymus T cells. The source of the thymus tissue was resections taken during corrective heart surgery. The method was immunoSEQ multiplex PCR; TCRdb's version includes in-frame clones alone and lacks a portion of them. Among around 120,000 clones listed, about 95% were seen once. Material: thymus tissue. These receptors were taken from a boy under three years old with a congenital heart defect but otherwise immunologically healthy.

The V call is TRBV6-6, the J call TRBJ2-7, with D tentatively TRBD2 (6 bases). V was cut by 2 bases and J by 7 bases, with 6 bases left in between. Per germline, CDR1 MNHNY and CDR2 SVGAGI (reference sequence). The CDR3 has 11 amino acids. CDR3 sequence: CASSYRGEQYF. CDR3 bases: TGTGCCAGCAGTTACCGGGGGGAGCAGTACTTC.

The count of this clone is one. The chain uses TRBV6-5 and TRBJ2-1; 8 bases map to TRBD2. Germline values: CDR1 MNHEY, CDR2 SVGAGI. The CDR3 extends over 15 amino acids. The trim removed 8 bases at V and 5 bases at J, leaving 11 bases unmatched. The CDR3 sequence: CASALRGGLDNEQFF. DNA of the CDR3: TGTGCCAGCGCGCTCCGGGGGGGCCTGGACAATGAGCAGTTCTTC.

The chain has TRBV28 and TRBJ1-6; perhaps TRBD1 as D (5 bases). The V end lost 4 bases, the J end lost 7 bases, and 8 bases lay between the germline ends. The CDR3 has 13 residues. In germline, CDR1 is MDHEN, CDR2 SYDVKM. The CDR3 sequence is CASSWRGNSPLHF. Here the CDR3 DNA reads TGTGCCAGCAGTTGGAGGGGCAATTCACCCCTCCACTTT.

The chain recombines TRBV11-3 with TRBJ2-3, with TRBD2 matching over 10 bases. V trimming: 5 bases; J trimming: 3 bases; junction bases outside the gene matches: 11. This CDR3 contains 17 residues. Per germline, CDR1 SGHNT and CDR2 YENEEA. The DNA for the CDR3 is TGTGCCAGCAGCCCCGTCGTAGCGGGGGGCGGGACAGATACGCAGTATTTT. Translating gives CASSPVVAGGGTDTQYF.

V gene TRBV5-6 combines with J gene TRBJ2-3, with a weak D call TRBD2 (6 bases). The CDR3 length is 15 residues. The V gene's germline CDR1 is SGHDT and CDR2 YYEEEE. Trimming removed 0 bases from V and 0 bases from J, with 8 bases in between. This CDR3 is CASSLVRDSTDTQYF. DNA for the CDR3: TGTGCCAGCAGCTTGGTGCGGGATAGCACAGATACGCAGTATTTT.

This clone appeared a single time. The J gene is TRBJ1-2, the V gene TRBV5-5; D may be TRBD1 (5 bases). This CDR3 has 15 amino acids. Germline lookup yields CDR1 SGHKS and CDR2 YYEKEE (reference sequence). Trimming removed 4 bases from V and 3 bases from J, with 16 bases in between. In DNA form, the CDR3 reads TGTGCCAGCAGCAAACTGACGACAGCCTACTATGGCTACACCTTC. Its translation is CASSKLTTAYYGYTF. Full variable domain (rest looked up from reference TRBV5-5 and TRBJ1-2): DAGVTQSPTHLIKTRGQQVTLRCSPISGHKSVSWYQQVLGQGPQFIFQYYEKEERGRGNFPDRFSARQFPNYSSELNVNALLLGDSALYLCASSKLTTAYYGYTFGSGTRLTVV.

The chain links TRBV7-2 to TRBJ2-3, with TRBD2 matching 7 bases. The germline gives CDR1 SGHTA, CDR2 FQGNSA. The CDR3 is 16 residues long. With V trimmed by 5 bases and J by 5 bases, 13 bases remained unmatched. CDR3 DNA: TGTGCCAGCAGCCTCCGTGGAGCGGGGTTCGGAGATACGCAGTATTTT. Amino acids: CASSLRGAGFGDTQYF. The complete variable domain, with remaining parts taken from reference TRBV7-2 and TRBJ2-3, reads GAGVSQSPSNKVTEKGKDVELRCDPISGHTALYWYRQSLGQGLEFLIYFQGNSAPDKSGLPSDRFSAERTGGSVSTLTIQRTQQEDSAVYLCASSLRGAGFGDTQYFGPGTRLTVL.